This TCR beta chain was recovered during a study of blood T cells in healthy people across ages. Study outcomes and limitations: More naive CD4+ cells and higher diversity marked long-lived donors relative to aged donors. Estimates drawn from one million T cells were deemed to understate diversity.

The CDR3 sequence is 14 residues long. Healthy Caucasian individuals from Russia aged about 6 to 100 served as donors. Primers used in a second PCR of about 7 to 12 cycles were a sample-barcoded 5' primer and a J-beta primer mix. Each CDR3 protein gets one entry after TCRdb re-called the 5' RACE reads with MiXCR. The profile shows some 290,000 distinct CDR3 sequences, less than 30% of them singletons. This clonotype was seen only a few times. Its antigen is as yet unknown. A much more abundant neighbour one base away suggests this may be a read error. The TCR originated in a woman in her sixties or seventies in good health. The source material was blood. The J gene is TRBJ2-3, the V gene TRBV12-3 or TRBV12-4, with a tentative D call TRBD2 (6 bases). CDR3 sequence reads: CASSLGGSTDAQYF. The CDR3 coding sequence is TGTGCCAGCAGTTTGGGGGGTAGCACAGATGCGCAGTATTTT.